This entry lists 2 T cell receptor beta chains sequenced from one sample in a study of regulatory T cells in long-lasting Graves disease. Documented time point: newly diagnosed GD, antithyroid drugs for less than 3 months. Generation of the TCR library employed RNA extracted from PBMCs. Arm-PCR of CDR3 regions with iRepertoire HTBI primers generated TCR beta libraries. TCRdb itself ran the multiplex PCR reads through MiXCR, one entry per CDR3 protein. The profile shows about 560,000 distinct CDR3 sequences, 15% to 20% of them singletons. Another study also made use of these data, one on T cells in Graves' hyperthyroidism and ophthalmopathy.

Source: peripheral blood mononuclear cells (PBMCs), taken at new diagnosis, from a patient treated with antithyroid drugs. The receptors shown here come from a man aged 18 to 29 with Graves disease.

Only a few counts were recorded for this clonotype. The V call is TRBV7-9, the J call TRBJ2-7, with 9 bases that match TRBD1. Germline V gene lookup returns CDR1 SEHNR and CDR2 FQNEAQ (reference sequence). V lost 2 bases to trimming and J lost 4 bases; unmatched junction nucleotides: 9. CDR3 length equals 16 residues. This CDR3 is CASSLRDRDASYEQYF. The CDR3 nucleotides read TGTGCCAGCAGCTTAAGGGACAGGGACGCGTCGTACGAGCAGTACTTC.

This clonotype was observed many times. The chain recombines TRBV30 with TRBJ2-5, with D maybe TRBD2 (5 bases). Trimming cost V 2 bases and J 5 bases, with 12 bases left between them. The germline V gene has CDR1 GTSNPN and CDR2 SVGIG (reference sequence). The CDR3 contains 13 residues. The CDR3 reads CAWSIGLAETQYF. In nucleotides, the CDR3 is TGTGCCTGGAGTATCGGACTCGCGGAGACCCAGTACTTC.